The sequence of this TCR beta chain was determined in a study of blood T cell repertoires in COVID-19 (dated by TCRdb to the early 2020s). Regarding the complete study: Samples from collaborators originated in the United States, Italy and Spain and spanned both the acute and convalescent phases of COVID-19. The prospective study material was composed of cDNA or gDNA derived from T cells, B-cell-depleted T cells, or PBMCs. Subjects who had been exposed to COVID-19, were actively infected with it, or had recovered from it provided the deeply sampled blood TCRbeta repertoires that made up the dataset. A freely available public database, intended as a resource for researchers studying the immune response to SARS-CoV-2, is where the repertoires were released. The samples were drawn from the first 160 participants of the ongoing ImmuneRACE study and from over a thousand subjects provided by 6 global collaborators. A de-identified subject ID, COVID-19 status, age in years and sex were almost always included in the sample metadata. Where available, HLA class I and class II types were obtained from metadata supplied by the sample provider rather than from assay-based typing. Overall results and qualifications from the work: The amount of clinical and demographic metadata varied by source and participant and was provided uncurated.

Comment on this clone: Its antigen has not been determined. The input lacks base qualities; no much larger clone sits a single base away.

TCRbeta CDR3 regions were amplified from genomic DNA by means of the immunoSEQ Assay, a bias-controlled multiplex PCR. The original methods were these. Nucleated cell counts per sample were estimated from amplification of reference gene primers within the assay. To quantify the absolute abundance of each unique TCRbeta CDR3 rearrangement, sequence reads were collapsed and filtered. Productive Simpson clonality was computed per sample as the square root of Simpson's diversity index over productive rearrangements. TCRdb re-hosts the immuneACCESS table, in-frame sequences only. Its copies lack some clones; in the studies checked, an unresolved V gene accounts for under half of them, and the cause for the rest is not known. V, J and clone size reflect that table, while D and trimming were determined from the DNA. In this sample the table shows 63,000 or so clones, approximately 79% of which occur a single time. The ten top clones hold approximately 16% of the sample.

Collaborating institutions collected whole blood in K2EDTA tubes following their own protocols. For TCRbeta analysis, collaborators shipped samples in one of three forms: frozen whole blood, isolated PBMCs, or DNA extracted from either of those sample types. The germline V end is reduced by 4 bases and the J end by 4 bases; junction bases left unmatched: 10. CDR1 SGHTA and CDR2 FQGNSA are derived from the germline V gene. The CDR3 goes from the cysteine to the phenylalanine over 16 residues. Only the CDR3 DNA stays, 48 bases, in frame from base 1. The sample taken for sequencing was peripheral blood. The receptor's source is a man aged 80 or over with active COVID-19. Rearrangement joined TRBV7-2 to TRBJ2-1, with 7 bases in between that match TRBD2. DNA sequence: TGTGCCAGCAGCTATCGCGCAGCGGGGCGTTACAATGAGCAGTTCTTC. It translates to CASSYRAAGRYNEQFF.